In its sample, the clone carrying this T cell receptor (beta chain) was seen a few times. The antigen remains undetermined. Treatment of the sample: oral pan-JAK inhibitor, 5-10 mg twice daily. Extracted RNA was reverse transcribed, and the resulting cDNA served as sequencing template. Generated by immunoSEQ multiplex PCR, the TCRdb table keeps only in-frame clones and is missing some. The data contain under 200,000 clones, 60% to 75% of them singletons. This entry belongs to a study of CD8+ T cells in alopecia areata. Overall study results and limits: Persistence of many expanded lesional clones was seen in scalp and blood during tofacitinib.

This CDR3 spans 11 amino acids. The sequencing used CD4+ T cells sorted from blood, collected at week 24, from a patient treated with tofacitinib. V usage is TRBV1 and J usage is TRBJ1-2. TRBV1 is given as a pseudogene. This sequence was found in a human donor with alopecia areata. The CDR3 reads CTSSPWDGYTF. In DNA form, the CDR3 reads TGCACCAGCAGCCCTTGGGATGGCTACACCTTC.